Listed below are T cell receptor beta chains from one sample, sequenced in a study of blood T cell repertoires in COVID-19. Assay: immunoSEQ multiplex PCR; the TCRdb copy retains only in-frame clones and omits some. Of fewer than 200,000 clones detected, around 87% appear once; the ten largest clones hold roughly 2.6%. Source material: peripheral blood. The receptors come from a man in his forties with active or convalescent COVID-19. Each CDR3 is given with its conserved first and last residue. D genes are given only for firm matches. Size values are once, few and many counts, or a class for expanded clones, and some rows have none.

15 | TRBJ1-3 | few | TRBV18 | NA | TGTGCCAGCTCACCAGCCGGGGTGGCTGGAAACACCATATATTTT | CASSPAGVAGNTIYF
19 | TRBJ2-1 | NA | TRBV13 | TRBD2 | TGTGCCAGCAGCCCACGGACTAGCGGGGGCCTCAGGTCCTACAATGAGCAGTTCTTC | CASSPRTSGGLRSYNEQFF
13 | TRBJ2-7 | NA | TRBV6-5 | NA | TGTGCCAGCAGACCCCAGGGTCTCCACGAGCAGTACTTC | CASRPQGLHEQYF
20 | TRBJ1-2 | NA | TRBV4-1 | NA | TGCGCCAGCAGCCAAGATGTTAGGAATAGACCCGGGGGGCCTCTCTATGGCTACACCTTC | CASSQDVRNRPGGPLYGYTF
18 | TRBJ1-2 | NA | TRBV3-1/TRBV3-2 | TRBD1 | TGTGCCAGCAGCCGAACCAGTTCTGGGACAGGGGGGGCCTATGGCTACACCTTC | CASSRTSSGTGGAYGYTF
14 | TRBJ1-2 | NA | TRBV27 | NA | TGTGCCACCCTGGGAGGGCCTCCCAACTATGGCTACACCTTC | CATLGGPPNYGYTF
19 | TRBJ2-1 | NA | TRBV11-3 | TRBD1 | TGTGCCAGCAGCTTAGGGAGGACAGGGGTTACTTTAGGCTACAATGAGCAGTTCTTC | CASSLGRTGVTLGYNEQFF
15 | TRBJ1-4 | NA | TRBV9 | NA | TGTGCCAGCAGCGTAGCTCCAAGCTTTAATGAAAAACTGTTTTTT | CASSVAPSFNEKLFF
14 | TRBJ1-1 | NA | TRBV24-1 | TRBD1 | TGTGCCACCAGTGATACAGGGGAGACCACTGAAGCTTTCTTT | CATSDTGETTEAFF
15 | TRBJ1-4 | NA | TRBV28 | TRBD1 | TGTGCCAGCAGTCTCAGACAGGGAACTAATGAAAAACTGTTTTTT | CASSLRQGTNEKLFF
17 | TRBJ2-7 | NA | TRBV15 | TRBD1 | TGTGCCACCAGCAGAGATTCAGGGGGCCTTAACTCCTACGAGCAGTACTTC | CATSRDSGGLNSYEQYF
13 | TRBJ2-5 | NA | TRBV3-1/TRBV3-2 | TRBD1 | TGTGCCAGCAGCCAGACAGGGGTGAAGACCCAGTACTTC | CASSQTGVKTQYF
14 | TRBJ1-2 | NA | TRBV6-6 | NA | TGTGCCAGCAGTTCGACAGGTTTGAACTATGGCTACACCTTC | CASSSTGLNYGYTF
14 | TRBJ1-6 | once | TRBV6-5 | TRBD1 | TGTGCCAGCAGGGTAGGGACAGATAATTCACCCCTCCACTTT | CASRVGTDNSPLHF
13 | TRBJ1-3 | few | TRBV7-9 | NA | TGTGCCATAAACGCGGGGGCCGGAAACACCATATATTTT | CAINAGAGNTIYF
13 | TRBJ2-5 | NA | TRBV9 | NA | TGTGCCAGCAGCGTAGACAGTCCCGAGACCCAGTACTTC | CASSVDSPETQYF
15 | TRBJ1-2 | NA | TRBV9 | TRBD1 | TGTGCCAGCAGCCCGAGGACAGGGGGGCTTTATGGCTACACCTTC | CASSPRTGGLYGYTF